The sample holds a few counts of the clone carrying this T cell receptor beta chain. These data belong to a study of blood T cell repertoires in COVID-19. Study at large: Researchers got acute and convalescent COVID-19 samples from the United States, Italy and Spain. T cells, B-cell-depleted T cells, or PBMCs provided the cDNA or gDNA that served as material.

How the authors handled the data: Quantification of nucleated cells was approximated via reference gene primer amplification. The method was immunoSEQ multiplex PCR; TCRdb's version includes in-frame clones alone and lacks a portion of them. V and J calls and clone size follow that table, whereas D and trimming were derived from the DNA. This sample has approximately 24,000 clones; more than 85% occur once, and the top ten carry around 2.2%. CDR1 and CDR2 from the germline V gene are MNHEY and SVGAGI. Trimming cost V 4 bases and J 6 bases; bases outside gene matches: 9. The CDR3 loop spans 16 amino acids.

This sequence was found in a human donor in a cohort sampled during active COVID-19. The sample consisted of peripheral blood. The rearrangement links TRBV6-5 to TRBJ1-6; 7 bases match TRBD1. Here the CDR3 reads CASSSQGLQRNSPLHF. The CDR3 nucleotides are TGTGCCAGCAGTTCACAGGGGCTCCAGCGTAATTCACCCCTCCACTTT.